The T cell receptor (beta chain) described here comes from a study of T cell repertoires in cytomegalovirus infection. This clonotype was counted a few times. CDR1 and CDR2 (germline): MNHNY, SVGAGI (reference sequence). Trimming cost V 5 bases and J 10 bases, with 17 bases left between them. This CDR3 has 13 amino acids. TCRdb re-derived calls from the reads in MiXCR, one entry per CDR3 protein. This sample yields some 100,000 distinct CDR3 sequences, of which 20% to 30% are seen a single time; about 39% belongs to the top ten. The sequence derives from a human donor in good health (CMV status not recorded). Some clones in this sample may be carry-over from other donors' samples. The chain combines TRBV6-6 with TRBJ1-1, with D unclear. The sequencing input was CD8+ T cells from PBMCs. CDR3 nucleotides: TGTGCCAGCAGTACTCCTGGACGGGCCGTAGCTTTCTTT. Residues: CASSTPGRAVAFF.